One sample yielded the 15 T cell receptor beta chains listed below, sequenced in a study of T cells in women clearing cervical HPV infection. TCRdb keeps only in-frame clones here, not all; method: immunoSEQ multiplex PCR. This sample contains tens of thousands of clones. The sequenced sample was blood buffy coat. The receptors shown here come from a woman aged 18 to 75 with a cervical HPV16 infection that either progressed to CIN3+ or cleared (not recorded which).

Worth noting for this clone: Sequencing ends 3 residues short of the CDR3 end; the germline J gene provides the rest. The V call is TRBV5-4, the J call TRBJ1-2, with 8 bases matching TRBD1. This CDR3 comprises 13 residues. The V and J ends lost 5 bases and 1 base, in that order; junction bases with no gene match: 1. Germline V gene lookup returns CDR1 SGHNT and CDR2 YYREEE (reference sequence). The CDR3 sequence: CASRGQDNYGYTF. Incomplete CDR3 DNA: TGTGCCAGCAGGGGACAGGATAACTATGGC.

On this clone itself: The CDR3 end lies 3 residues beyond the end of the read and is filled in from the germline J gene. The genes are TRBV7-8 and TRBJ2-7; 7 positions match TRBD2. The CDR3 is 14 amino acids. The germline V gene encodes CDR1 SGHVS and CDR2 FQNEAQ. V lost 5 bases to trimming and J lost 5 bases; unmatched junction nucleotides: 9. The CDR3 DNA, read in part, is TGTGCCAGCAGCCCCTGGGGGAGCGGGGACGAG. It specifies CASSPWGSGDE. In full, the CDR3 reads CASSPWGSGDEQYF.

The CDR3 here is CASSERTIAGELFF. The part of the CDR3 DNA that was read is TGTGCCAGCAGTGAAAGGACTATCGCCGGGGAG. The J gene is TRBJ2-2, the V gene TRBV6-1, with D possibly TRBD2 on 6 matching bases. The missing CDR3 end, 3 residues past where the read stops, is filled in from the germline J gene. This CDR3 has 14 residues. Trimming took 2 bases from V and 6 from J, leaving 10 bases between them. Germline V lookup: CDR1 MNHNS, CDR2 SASEGT.

As for this clone: The CDR3 end lies 3 residues beyond the end of the read and is filled in from the germline J gene. V gene TRBV19 combines with J gene TRBJ1-3; no clear D. Germline CDR1 LNHDA, CDR2 SQIVND (reference sequence). The CDR3 is made up of 17 amino acids. Between the trimmed V and J ends, which lost 3 bases and 0 bases, there was a span of 15 bases. CDR3 in amino acids: CASSISSGLLSGNTIYF. CDR3 DNA (partial): TGTGCCAGTAGTATTAGTTCTGGACTGCTCTCTGGAAACACC.

As to this clone: The CDR3 end is not reached by the read, which stops 3 residues before it; the germline J gene fills it in. The chain uses TRBV6-2 or TRBV6-3 and TRBJ1-4; D perhaps matches TRBD1 (5 bases). The CDR3 totals 14 residues. CDR1 is MNHEY, CDR2 SVGEGT, per germline. Partial CDR3 DNA: TGTGCCAGCAGCCAGGACACCGCTAATTCACCA. Translating gives CASSQDTANSP. The whole CDR3 is CASSQDTANSPLFF.

Regarding this clone: The observed sequence ends 3 residues before the CDR3 terminus, with the missing tail filled in from the germline J gene. The chain uses TRBV20-1 and TRBJ1-1, with a possible D match to TRBD1 (6 bases). CDR1 is DFQATT and CDR2 is SNEGSKA in the germline V gene (reference sequence). Trimming shortened V by 6 bases and J by 1 base, and 15 bases separated the two germline ends. CDR3 length: 14 residues. CDR3: CSAIDGTSNTEAFF. The sequenced part of the CDR3 DNA is TGCAGTGCAATTGATGGGACATCGAACACTGAA.

Concerning this clone: The DNA ends 3 residues before the CDR3 does, and the rest of the CDR3 is filled in from the germline J gene. This chain links TRBV30 with TRBJ2-7; 8 bases are a match to TRBD1. Germline values: CDR1 GTSNPN, CDR2 SVGIG (reference sequence). The CDR3 consists of 13 residues. V shed 4 bases, J shed 3 bases, and the junction held 5 bases outside the gene matches. The CDR3 loop reads CAWNRDRIYEQYF. Partial CDR3 DNA: TGTGCCTGGAACCGGGACAGGATCTACGAG.

The CDR3 DNA, read in part, is TGTGCCAGCTCACGTGAAGGACAGGGAGGGACA. Amino acids: CASSREGQGGT. In full, the CDR3 is CASSREGQGGTAFF. The gene calls are TRBV18 and TRBJ1-1, with TRBD1 matching over 8 bases. The read comes to an end 3 residues before the CDR3 does, leaving the germline J gene to fill in the end. There are 14 residues in the CDR3. Germline CDR1 reads KGHSH; CDR2 reads LQKENI.

In regard to this clone: The read finishes 3 residues shy of the CDR3 end, and the germline J gene is used to complete it. The chain joins TRBV20-1 to TRBJ2-3; 11 bases match TRBD2. V lost 3 bases and J lost 1; bases outside the gene matches: 3. Germline values: CDR1 DFQATT, CDR2 SNEGSKA (reference sequence). This CDR3 contains 15 residues. The CDR3 DNA, read in part, is TGCAGTGCTAGCACACTAGCGGGGGGCACAGATACG. It is translated as CSASTLAGGTDT. The full CDR3 reads CSASTLAGGTDTQYF.

In the case of this clone: The sample contains more than one DNA sequence encoding this CDR3. The CDR3 DNA, read in part, is TGCAGTGCTAGGGGGGGTAAACAAGAGACC. Its protein is CSARGGKQET. The whole CDR3 sequence is CSARGGKQETQYF. The rearrangement uses TRBV20-1 and TRBJ2-5, with D possibly TRBD2 on 6 matching bases. The missing CDR3 end, 3 residues past where the read stops, is filled in from the germline J gene. Trimming pared 3 bases from V and 2 bases from J, leaving 10 bases between. The CDR3 extends over 13 amino acids. Looked up from germline, CDR1 is DFQATT and CDR2 is SNEGSKA (reference sequence).

A note on this clone: The missing CDR3 end, 3 residues past where the read stops, is filled in from the germline J gene. The rearrangement links TRBV14 to TRBJ2-3; D remains unclear. This CDR3 has 12 amino acids. CDR1 and CDR2 from the germline V gene are SGHDN and FVKESK. The CDR3 here is CASSAYQETQYF. The covered CDR3 bases are TGTGCCAGCAGCGCCTACCAAGAGACG. The full variable domain, with the rest looked up from reference TRBV14 and TRBJ2-3, is EAGVTQFPSHSVIEKGQTVTLRCDPISGHDNLYWYRRVMGKEIKFLLHFVKESKQDESGMPNNRFLAERTGGTYSTLKVQPAELEDSGVYFCASSAYQETQYFGPGTRLTVL.

Concerning this clone: The DNA ends 3 residues before the CDR3 does, and the rest of the CDR3 is filled in from the germline J gene. The gene calls are TRBV11-1 and TRBJ1-5; tentatively, D is TRBD1 (6 bases). Germline CDR1 is SGHAT and CDR2 is FQDESV (reference sequence). The V end lost 1 base, the J end lost 9 bases, and 7 bases lay between the germline ends. This CDR3 contains 12 residues. The covered CDR3 bases are TGTGCCAGCAGCTTAGAAGGGGGGCCC. As protein: CASSLEGGP. From start to end, the CDR3 is CASSLEGGPQHF.

Points on this clone: The missing CDR3 end, 3 residues past where the read stops, is filled in from the germline J gene. The gene calls are TRBV7-3 and TRBJ2-2; D is unclear. V dropped 5 bases and J dropped 4 bases, with 5 bases sitting between them. This CDR3 spans 12 amino acids. In germline, CDR1 is SGHTA, CDR2 FQGTGA. CDR3 loop: CASSQSTGELFF. The part of the CDR3 DNA that was read is TGTGCCAGCAGCCAATCCACCGGGGAG.

On this clone: The read halts 3 residues ahead of the CDR3 end, with the missing end drawn from the germline J gene. The chain employs TRBV2 and TRBJ1-2, with a possible D match to TRBD1 (5 bases). The CDR3 covers 17 residues. Germline V gene sequence: CDR1 SNHLY, CDR2 FYNNEI. CDR3 DNA, as far as it was read: TGTGCCAGCAGTGTTGGGTTAGCGGGGGTGTTCACAGATACC. This gives the protein CASSVGLAGVFTDT. The full CDR3 sequence reads CASSVGLAGVFTDTYTF.

As to this clone: The read comes to an end 3 residues before the CDR3 does, leaving the germline J gene to fill in the end. The rearrangement joins TRBV18 to TRBJ1-1; the D gene is possibly TRBD1 (6 bases). Trimming left V 3 bases short and J 5 bases short, with 19 bases between. Germline loops: CDR1 KGHSH, CDR2 LQKENI. The CDR3 contains 16 residues. The sequenced part of the CDR3 DNA is TGTGCCAGCTCACCGAAACAACAGGGAGCAGGGACTGAA. The encoded protein is CASSPKQQGAGTE. The whole CDR3 sequence is CASSPKQQGAGTEAFF.